This TCR beta chain was documented in a study of blood T cell repertoires in COVID-19. Study-wide context: Both acute and convalescent COVID-19 samples were obtained from the United States, Italy and Spain.

Seattle-derived patients entered the study during active infection and were followed longitudinally. In the authors' methods: It was from reference gene primer amplification that nucleated cell counts were estimated. Data came from immunoSEQ multiplex PCR; TCRdb stores just in-frame clones and leaves some out. The D gene and trimming were derived from the DNA, and the V and J assignments and clone size from that table. The repertoire holds fewer than 400,000 clones, with roughly 91% as singletons. In this sample, this clone turned up a few times. CDR1 and CDR2 from the germline V gene are SNHLY and FYNNEI. V lost 7 bases and J lost 9, with 7 bases in between. The CDR3 covers 11 residues.

The source of this sequence is a woman under 40 with COVID-19, enrolled during active disease. Sequenced material: peripheral blood. V gene TRBV2 combines with J gene TRBJ1-6; D is unresolved. The CDR3 region is CASMRSSPLHF. The DNA of the CDR3 is TGTGCCAGCATGAGGAGTTCACCCCTCCACTTT.